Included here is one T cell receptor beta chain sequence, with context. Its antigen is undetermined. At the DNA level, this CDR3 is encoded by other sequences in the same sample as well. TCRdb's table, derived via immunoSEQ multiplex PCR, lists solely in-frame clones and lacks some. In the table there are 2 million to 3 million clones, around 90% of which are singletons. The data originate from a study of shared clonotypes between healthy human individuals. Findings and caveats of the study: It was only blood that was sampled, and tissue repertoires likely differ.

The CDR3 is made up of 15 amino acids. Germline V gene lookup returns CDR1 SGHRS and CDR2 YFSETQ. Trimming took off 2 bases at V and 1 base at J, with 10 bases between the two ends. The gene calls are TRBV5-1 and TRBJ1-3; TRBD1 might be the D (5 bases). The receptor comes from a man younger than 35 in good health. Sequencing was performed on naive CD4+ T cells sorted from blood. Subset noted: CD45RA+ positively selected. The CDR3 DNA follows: TGCGCCAGCAGCTTAGCAGGGAGTTCTGGAAACACCATATATTTT. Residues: CASSLAGSSGNTIYF.